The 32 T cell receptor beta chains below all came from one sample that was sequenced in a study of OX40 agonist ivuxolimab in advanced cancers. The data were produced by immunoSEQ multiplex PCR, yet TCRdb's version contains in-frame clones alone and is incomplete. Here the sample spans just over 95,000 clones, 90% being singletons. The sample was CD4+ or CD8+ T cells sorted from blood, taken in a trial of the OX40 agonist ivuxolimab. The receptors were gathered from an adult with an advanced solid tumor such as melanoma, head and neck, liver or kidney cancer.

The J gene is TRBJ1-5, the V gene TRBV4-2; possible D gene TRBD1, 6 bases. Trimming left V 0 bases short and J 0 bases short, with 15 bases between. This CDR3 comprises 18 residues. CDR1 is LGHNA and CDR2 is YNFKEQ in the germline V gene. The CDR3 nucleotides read TGTGCCAGCAGCCAAGATAGGGGGATGGGGACTAGCAATCAGCCCCAGCATTTT. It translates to CASSQDRGMGTSNQPQHF.

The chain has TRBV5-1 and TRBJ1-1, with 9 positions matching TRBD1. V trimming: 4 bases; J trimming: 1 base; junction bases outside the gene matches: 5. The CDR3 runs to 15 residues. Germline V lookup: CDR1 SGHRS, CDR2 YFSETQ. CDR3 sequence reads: CASSKPGQGNTEAFF. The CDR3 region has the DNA TGCGCCAGCAGCAAACCGGGACAGGGGAACACTGAAGCTTTCTTT.

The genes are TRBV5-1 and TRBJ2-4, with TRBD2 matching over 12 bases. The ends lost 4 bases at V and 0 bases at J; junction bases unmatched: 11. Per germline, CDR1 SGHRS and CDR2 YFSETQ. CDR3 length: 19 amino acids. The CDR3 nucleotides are TGCGCCAGCAGCCCCCGGACTAGCGGGGACATACTAGCCAAAAACATTCAGTACTTC. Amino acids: CASSPRTSGDILAKNIQYF.

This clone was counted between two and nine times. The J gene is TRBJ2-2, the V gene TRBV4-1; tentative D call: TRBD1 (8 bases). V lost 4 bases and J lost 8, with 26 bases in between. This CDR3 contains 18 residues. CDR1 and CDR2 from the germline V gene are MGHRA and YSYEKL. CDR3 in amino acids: CASSRLASQGERAGELFF. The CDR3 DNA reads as TGCGCCAGCAGCCGACTAGCTTCACAGGGGGAAAGGGCAGGGGAGCTGTTTTTT.

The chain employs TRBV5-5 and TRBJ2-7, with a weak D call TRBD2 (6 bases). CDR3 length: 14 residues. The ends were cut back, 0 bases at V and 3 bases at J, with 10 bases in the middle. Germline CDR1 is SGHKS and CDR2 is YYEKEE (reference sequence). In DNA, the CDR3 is TGTGCCAGCAGCTTGGGGGCGGGATACTACGAGCAGTACTTC. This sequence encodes CASSLGAGYYEQYF.

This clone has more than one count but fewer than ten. Here the CDR3 reads CASSLVGGGDEQFF. Here the CDR3 DNA reads TGTGCCAGCAGCTTAGTTGGGGGGGGCGATGAGCAGTTCTTC. V is TRBV7-7 and J is TRBJ2-1, with a weak D call TRBD2 (7 bases). Germline CDR1 and CDR2: SSHAT and FNYEAQ (reference sequence). CDR3 length equals 14 residues. V gave up 1 base and J gave up 8 bases, with 12 bases separating them.

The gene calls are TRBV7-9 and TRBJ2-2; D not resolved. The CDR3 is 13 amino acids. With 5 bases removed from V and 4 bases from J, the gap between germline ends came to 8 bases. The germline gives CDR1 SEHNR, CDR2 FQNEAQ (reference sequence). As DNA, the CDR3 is TGTGCCAGCAGCCTCCCGGGCACCGGGGAGCTGTTTTTT. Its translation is CASSLPGTGELFF.

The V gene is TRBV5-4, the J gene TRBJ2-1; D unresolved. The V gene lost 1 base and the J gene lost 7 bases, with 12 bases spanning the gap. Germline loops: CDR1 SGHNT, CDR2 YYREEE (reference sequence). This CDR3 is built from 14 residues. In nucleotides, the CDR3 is TGTGCCAGCAGCTTGCGAAGGGTAGGGAATGAGCAGTTCTTC. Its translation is CASSLRRVGNEQFF.

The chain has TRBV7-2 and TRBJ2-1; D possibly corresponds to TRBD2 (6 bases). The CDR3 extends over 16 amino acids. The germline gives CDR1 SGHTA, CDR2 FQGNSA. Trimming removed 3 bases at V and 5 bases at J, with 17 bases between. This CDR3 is CASSLGRLRGHNEQFF. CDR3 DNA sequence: TGTGCCAGCAGCTTGGGGCGCCTGCGGGGCCACAATGAGCAGTTCTTC.

The CDR3, as DNA: TGTGCCAGCAGCAAGGACAGGGAGGGTGAGACCCAGTACTTC. Protein: CASSKDREGETQYF. The chain uses TRBV21-1 and TRBJ2-5; TRBD1 is the table's D call and was not checked against the DNA. TRBV21-1 is a recognized pseudogene. The CDR3 length is 14 residues.

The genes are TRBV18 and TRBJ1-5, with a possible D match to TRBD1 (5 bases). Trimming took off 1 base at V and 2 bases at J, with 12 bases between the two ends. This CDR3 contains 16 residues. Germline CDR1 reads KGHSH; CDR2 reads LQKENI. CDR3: CASSPLSGKGNQPQHF. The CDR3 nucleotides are TGTGCCAGCTCACCACTATCAGGGAAGGGCAATCAGCCCCAGCATTTT.

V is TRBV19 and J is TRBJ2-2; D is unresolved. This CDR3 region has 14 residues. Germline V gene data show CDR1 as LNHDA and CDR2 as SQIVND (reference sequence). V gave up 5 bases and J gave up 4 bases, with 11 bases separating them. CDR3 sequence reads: CASSLTSSTGELFF. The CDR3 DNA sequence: TGTGCCAGTAGTTTAACTTCCTCCACCGGGGAGCTGTTTTTT.

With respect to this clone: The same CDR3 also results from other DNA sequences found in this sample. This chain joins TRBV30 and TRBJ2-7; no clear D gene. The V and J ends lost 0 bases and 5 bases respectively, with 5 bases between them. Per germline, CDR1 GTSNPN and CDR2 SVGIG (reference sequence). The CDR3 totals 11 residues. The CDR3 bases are TGTGCCTGGAGTGTTTCCAACGAGCAGTACTTC. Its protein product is CAWSVSNEQYF.

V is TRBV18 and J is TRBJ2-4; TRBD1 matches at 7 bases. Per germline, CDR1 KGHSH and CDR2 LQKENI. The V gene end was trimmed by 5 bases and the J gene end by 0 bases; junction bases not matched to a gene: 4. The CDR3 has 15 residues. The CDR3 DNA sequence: TGTGCCAGCTCAGGGACAGTTCCAGCCAAAAACATTCAGTACTTC. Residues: CASSGTVPAKNIQYF.

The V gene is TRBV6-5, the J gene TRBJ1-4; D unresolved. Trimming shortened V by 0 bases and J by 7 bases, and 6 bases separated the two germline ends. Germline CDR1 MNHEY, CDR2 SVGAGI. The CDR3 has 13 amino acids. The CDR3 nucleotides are TGTGCCAGCAGTTACTCTCCCGGTGAAAAACTGTTTTTT. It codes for CASSYSPGEKLFF.

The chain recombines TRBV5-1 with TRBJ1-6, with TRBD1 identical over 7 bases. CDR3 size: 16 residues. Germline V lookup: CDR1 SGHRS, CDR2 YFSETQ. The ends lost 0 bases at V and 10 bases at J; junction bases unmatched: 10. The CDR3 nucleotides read TGCGCCAGCAGCTTGGGTACACAGGGGAGATTGTCACCCCTCCACTTT. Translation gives CASSLGTQGRLSPLHF. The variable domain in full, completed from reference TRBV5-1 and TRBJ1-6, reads KAGVTQTPRYLIKTRGQQVTLSCSPISGHRSVSWYQQTPGQGLQFLFEYFSETQRNKGNFPGRFSGRQFSNSRSEMNVSTLELGDSALYLCASSLGTQGRLSPLHFGNGTRLTVT.

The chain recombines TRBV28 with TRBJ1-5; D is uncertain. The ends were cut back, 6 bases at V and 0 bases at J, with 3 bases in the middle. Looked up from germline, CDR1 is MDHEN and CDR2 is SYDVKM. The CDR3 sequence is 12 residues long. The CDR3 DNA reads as TGTGCCAGCAGAGATAGCAATCAGCCCCAGCATTTT. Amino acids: CASRDSNQPQHF.

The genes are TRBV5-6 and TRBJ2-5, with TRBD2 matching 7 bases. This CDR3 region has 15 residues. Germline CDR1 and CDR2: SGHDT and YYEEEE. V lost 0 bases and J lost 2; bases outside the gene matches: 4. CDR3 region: CASSLGTRAQETQYF. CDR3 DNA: TGTGCCAGCAGCTTGGGGACTAGGGCACAAGAGACCCAGTACTTC.

CDR3 residues: CASSQDFNKASGKETQYF. CDR3 in DNA: TGCGCCAGCAGCCAAGATTTCAATAAGGCTAGCGGGAAAGAGACCCAGTACTTC. The genes are TRBV4-1 and TRBJ2-5; 9 bases are a match to TRBD2. V dropped 0 bases and J dropped 3; count of bases not matched to a gene: 11. The CDR3 contains 18 residues. Per the germline V gene, CDR1 is MGHRA and CDR2 is YSYEKL.

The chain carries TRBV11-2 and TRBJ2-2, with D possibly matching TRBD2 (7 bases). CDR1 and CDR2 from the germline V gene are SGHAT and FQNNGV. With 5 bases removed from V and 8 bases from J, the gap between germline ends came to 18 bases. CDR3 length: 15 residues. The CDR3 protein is CASSPLAGAIGELFF. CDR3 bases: TGTGCCAGCAGCCCCCTGGCGGGGGCGATTGGGGAGCTGTTTTTT.

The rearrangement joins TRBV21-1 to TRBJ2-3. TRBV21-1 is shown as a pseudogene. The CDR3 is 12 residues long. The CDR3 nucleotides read TGTGCCAGCAGGCCCTCTCCAGATACGCAGTATTTT. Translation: CASRPSPDTQYF.

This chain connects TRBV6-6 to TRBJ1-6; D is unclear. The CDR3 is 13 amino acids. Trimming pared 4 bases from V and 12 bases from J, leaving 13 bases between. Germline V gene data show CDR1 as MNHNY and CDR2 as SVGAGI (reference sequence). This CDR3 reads CASSSLKRGPLHF. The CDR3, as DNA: TGTGCCAGCAGTTCTCTCAAGCGGGGACCCCTCCACTTT.

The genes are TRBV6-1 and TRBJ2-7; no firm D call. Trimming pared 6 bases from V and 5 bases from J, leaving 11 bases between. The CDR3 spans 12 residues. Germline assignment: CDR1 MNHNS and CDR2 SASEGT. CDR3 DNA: TGTGCCAGCAGAGCAGTACATCACGAGCAGTACTTC. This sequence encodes CASRAVHHEQYF.

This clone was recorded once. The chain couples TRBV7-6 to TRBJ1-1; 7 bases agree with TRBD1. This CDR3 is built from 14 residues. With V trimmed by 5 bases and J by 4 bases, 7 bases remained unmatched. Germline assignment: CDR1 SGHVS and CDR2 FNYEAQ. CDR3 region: CASSLTTGLTEAFF. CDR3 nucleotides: TGTGCCAGCAGCCTCACGACAGGGCTCACTGAAGCTTTCTTT.

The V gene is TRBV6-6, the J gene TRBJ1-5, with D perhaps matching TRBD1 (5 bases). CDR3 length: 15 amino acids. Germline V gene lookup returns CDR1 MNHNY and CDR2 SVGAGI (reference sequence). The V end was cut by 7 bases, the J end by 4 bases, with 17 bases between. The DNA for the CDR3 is TGTGCCAGCACCAACACGGGGCGGGCTAATCAGCCCCAGCATTTT. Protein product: CASTNTGRANQPQHF.

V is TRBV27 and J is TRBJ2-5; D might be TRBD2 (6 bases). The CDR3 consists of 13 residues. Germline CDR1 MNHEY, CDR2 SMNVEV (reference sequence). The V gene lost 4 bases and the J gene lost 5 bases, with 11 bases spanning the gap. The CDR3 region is CASSSAGRETQYF. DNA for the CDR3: TGTGCCAGCAGTTCGGCAGGGAGGGAGACCCAGTACTTC.

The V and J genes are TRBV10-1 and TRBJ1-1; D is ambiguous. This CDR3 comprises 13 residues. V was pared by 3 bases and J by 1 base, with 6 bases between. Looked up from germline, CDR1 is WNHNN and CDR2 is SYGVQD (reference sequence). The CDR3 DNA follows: TGCGCCAGCAGTGAAGGAGGGAACACTGAAGCTTTCTTT. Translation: CASSEGGNTEAFF.

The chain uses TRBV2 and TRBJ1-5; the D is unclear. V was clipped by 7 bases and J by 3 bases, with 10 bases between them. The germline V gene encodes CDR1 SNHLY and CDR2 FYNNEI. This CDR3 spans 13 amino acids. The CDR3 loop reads CASIEQPNQPQHF. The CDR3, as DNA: TGTGCCAGCATCGAACAGCCCAATCAGCCCCAGCATTTT. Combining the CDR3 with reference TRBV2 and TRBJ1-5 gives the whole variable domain EPEVTQTPSHQVTQMGQEVILRCVPISNHLYFYWYRQILGQKVEFLVSFYNNEISEKSEIFDDQFSVERPDGSNFTLKIRSTKLEDSAMYFCASIEQPNQPQHFGDGTRLSIL.

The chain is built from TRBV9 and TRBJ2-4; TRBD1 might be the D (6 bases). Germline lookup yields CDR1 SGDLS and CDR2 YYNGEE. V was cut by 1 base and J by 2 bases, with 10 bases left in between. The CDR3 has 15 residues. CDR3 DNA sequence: TGTGCCAGCAGCGTACTCGGACAGCCCAAAAACATTCAGTACTTC. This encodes CASSVLGQPKNIQYF.

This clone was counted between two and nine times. The CDR3 reads CASSLRQPTFYGYTF. Written as DNA, the CDR3 is TGTGCCAGCAGCTTAAGACAGCCTACCTTCTATGGCTACACCTTC. This sequence joins TRBV5-6 and TRBJ1-2; tentative D call: TRBD1 (5 bases). Germline V CDR1 and CDR2: SGHDT, YYEEEE. The V end lost 2 bases, the J end lost 4 bases, and 15 bases lay between the germline ends. CDR3 length equals 15 residues.

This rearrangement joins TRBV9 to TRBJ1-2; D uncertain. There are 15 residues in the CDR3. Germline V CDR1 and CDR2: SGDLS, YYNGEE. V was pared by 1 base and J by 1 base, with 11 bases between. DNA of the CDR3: TGTGCCAGCAGCGTAAGGCACTCGGATAACTATGGCTACACCTTC. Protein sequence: CASSVRHSDNYGYTF.

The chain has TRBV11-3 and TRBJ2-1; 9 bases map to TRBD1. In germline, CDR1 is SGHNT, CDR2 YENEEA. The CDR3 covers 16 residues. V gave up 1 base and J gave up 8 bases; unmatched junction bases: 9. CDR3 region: CASSLGIRDREDEQFF. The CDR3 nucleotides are TGTGCCAGCAGCTTAGGCATCCGGGACAGGGAGGATGAGCAGTTCTTC.